The 14 T cell receptor beta chains below all came from one sample that was sequenced in a study of T cell changes during pregnancy in multiple sclerosis. The assay was immunoSEQ multiplex PCR, and TCRdb's table has in-frame clones only and misses some. The sample holds about 93,000 clones; around 92% are singletons and the top ten take just over 2%. The input for sequencing was peripheral blood, taken after pregnancy. The receptors here all came from a female donor with multiple sclerosis, enrolled in a pregnancy study.

The chain is built from TRBV7-3 and TRBJ2-2, with D maybe TRBD1 (8 bases). With 0 bases removed from V and 3 bases from J, the gap between germline ends came to 14 bases. The germline V gene encodes CDR1 SGHTA and CDR2 FQGTGA. The CDR3 contains 17 residues. The CDR3 protein is CASSLTQQGGYTGELFF. The CDR3 region has the DNA TGTGCCAGCAGCTTAACGCAACAGGGGGGGTACACCGGGGAGCTGTTTTTT.

The V and J genes are TRBV11-2 and TRBJ1-1, with TRBD1 identical over 7 bases. This CDR3 region has 12 residues. In germline, CDR1 is SGHAT, CDR2 FQNNGV. Unmatched junction bases numbered 2, after V lost 2 bases and J lost 8 bases. The chain's CDR3 is CASSLWTGEAFF. In DNA, the CDR3 is TGTGCCAGCAGCTTATGGACAGGAGAAGCTTTCTTT.

This clone has a single count. The chain is built from TRBV4-3 and TRBJ2-2; no clear D. Trimming took 0 bases from V and 5 from J, leaving 7 bases between them. Germline V lookup: CDR1 LGHNA, CDR2 YSLEER. The CDR3 is made up of 14 amino acids. CDR3 amino acids: CASSQDSPTGELFF. As DNA, the CDR3 is TGCGCCAGCAGCCAAGATTCCCCGACCGGGGAGCTGTTTTTT.

V is TRBV30 and J is TRBJ2-5; D uncertain. V lost 2 bases and J 5 bases, leaving 6 bases between the germline ends. CDR3 length: 11 amino acids. Germline CDR1 and CDR2: GTSNPN and SVGIG (reference sequence). Here the CDR3 DNA reads TGTGCCTGGAGTACCGGTGAGACCCAGTACTTC. Its protein is CAWSTGETQYF.

The rearrangement uses TRBV5-1 and TRBJ2-3; 8 bases fit TRBD2. CDR1 SGHRS and CDR2 YFSETQ come from the germline V gene. V lost 5 bases to trimming and J lost 4 bases; unmatched junction nucleotides: 12. The CDR3 runs to 16 residues. CDR3 sequence reads: CASRGRAGAKPDTQYF. In DNA, the CDR3 is TGCGCCAGCAGGGGGCGAGCGGGAGCTAAACCAGATACGCAGTATTTT. Together with reference TRBV5-1 and TRBJ2-3, the CDR3 gives the full variable domain: KAGVTQTPRYLIKTRGQQVTLSCSPISGHRSVSWYQQTPGQGLQFLFEYFSETQRNKGNFPGRFSGRQFSNSRSEMNVSTLELGDSALYLCASRGRAGAKPDTQYFGPGTRLTVL.

J is TRBJ1-1 and V is TRBV6-1; no clear D. Between the trimmed V and J ends, which lost 4 bases and 0 bases, there was a span of 6 bases. CDR3 size: 13 residues. Germline CDR1 is MNHNS and CDR2 is SASEGT. Here the CDR3 DNA reads TGTGCCAGCAGTGGCGACATGAACACTGAAGCTTTCTTT. It specifies CASSGDMNTEAFF.

The genes are TRBV30 and TRBJ1-2, with unresolved D. The length of the CDR3 is 16 residues. In germline, CDR1 is GTSNPN, CDR2 SVGIG (reference sequence). V was trimmed by 0 bases and J by 3 bases, leaving 17 bases between them. CDR3 sequence reads: CAWSVWSGGSYYGYTF. CDR3 nucleotide sequence: TGTGCCTGGAGTGTCTGGAGCGGAGGGTCCTACTATGGCTACACCTTC. The whole variable domain, remainder taken from reference TRBV30 and TRBJ1-2, is SQTIHQWPATLVQPVGSPLSLECTVEGTSNPNLYWYRQAAGRGLQLLFYSVGIGQISSEVPQNLSASRPQDRQFILSSKKLLLSDSGFYLCAWSVWSGGSYYGYTFGSGTRLTVV.

The chain combines TRBV18 with TRBJ2-4; D is ambiguous. Germline loops: CDR1 KGHSH, CDR2 LQKENI. V was trimmed by 1 base and J by 8 bases, leaving 9 bases between them. The CDR3 spans 13 residues. The CDR3 DNA reads as TGTGCCAGCTCACCACTTGTATTAGACATTCAGTACTTC. Protein product: CASSPLVLDIQYF.

The CDR3 DNA sequence: TGTGCCAGCAGCTGGTCGACTAGCGGGGGGAACACCGGGGAGCTGTTTTTT. Encoded protein: CASSWSTSGGNTGELFF. The chain carries TRBV5-8 and TRBJ2-2; 12 nucleotides align to TRBD2. Germline CDR1 SGHTS, CDR2 YDEGEE. The CDR3 is 17 residues long. The V segment lost 3 bases and the J segment 1 base; nucleotides outside the gene matches: 4.

V gene TRBV27 combines with J gene TRBJ2-1, with 7 bases aligning to TRBD2. CDR3 size: 15 residues. With 6 bases clipped from V and 3 bases from J, the junction kept 8 bases outside the gene matches. In germline, CDR1 is MNHEY, CDR2 SMNVEV (reference sequence). The CDR3 DNA reads TGTGCCAGCAGCCGAGCCGGGACTAACTACAATGAGCAGTTCTTC. Amino acids: CASSRAGTNYNEQFF.

The rearrangement uses TRBV5-4 and TRBJ1-2; 10 bases align to TRBD1. This CDR3 is built from 15 residues. Trimming took 1 base from V and 3 from J; bases not matched to a gene: 3. Germline V gene data show CDR1 as SGHNT and CDR2 as YYREEE (reference sequence). This chain's CDR3 is CASSLMTGGDYGYTF. CDR3 DNA sequence: TGTGCCAGCAGCTTGATGACAGGGGGCGACTATGGCTACACCTTC.

The gene calls are TRBV29-1 and TRBJ2-7, with TRBD1 identical over 8 bases. Germline-derived CDR1 and CDR2 are SQVTM and ANQGSEA. This CDR3 comprises 13 residues. Unmatched junction bases numbered 3, after V lost 5 bases and J lost 0 bases. The CDR3 sequence: CSVRTGISYEQYF. The DNA for the CDR3 is TGCAGCGTTAGGACAGGGATCTCCTACGAGCAGTACTTC.

The V gene is TRBV4-3, the J gene TRBJ1-6; D ambiguous. Trimming left V 0 bases short and J 0 bases short, with 9 bases between. This CDR3 has 17 amino acids. From germline, CDR1 is LGHNA and CDR2 YSLEER. The CDR3: CASSQDPRSSYNSPLHF. CDR3 DNA sequence: TGCGCCAGCAGCCAAGATCCTAGAAGCTCCTATAATTCACCCCTCCACTTT.

The CDR3: CSVGLAGGQETQYF. In DNA, the CDR3 is TGCAGCGTCGGACTAGCGGGGGGGCAAGAGACCCAGTACTTC. This chain links TRBV29-1 with TRBJ2-5; 15 nucleotides line up with TRBD2. This CDR3 spans 14 amino acids. The trim removed 6 bases at V and 2 bases at J, leaving 1 base unmatched. Per germline, CDR1 SQVTM and CDR2 ANQGSEA.